This note documents a single T cell receptor (beta chain) sequence. These data come from a study of cytomegalovirus exposure and HLA in healthy donors. Across the whole study: Counted in an early data release were 65 million to 100 million unique TCRs from HLA-typed donors.

Use of 60 Vbeta and 13 Jbeta primers characterized the PCR. Repertoires were generated with immunoSEQ multiplex PCR, while TCRdb's copy carries only in-frame clones and drops some. The table has about 110,000 clones, approximately 79% seen once. Sequenced: PBMCs. The clonotype was recovered from a man younger than 40 in good health and CMV-seropositive.

DNA for the CDR3: TGTGCCAGTAGTATTATTGCGGGAAATCAGCCCCAGCATTTT. It encodes CASSIIAGNQPQHF. V is TRBV19 and J is TRBJ1-5; D is uncertain. The CDR3 loop spans 14 amino acids. Trimming left V 3 bases short and J 4 bases short, with 10 bases between. Germline V gene lookup returns CDR1 LNHDA and CDR2 SQIVND (reference sequence).